Listed below are T cell receptor beta chains from one sample, sequenced in a study of T cell responses to AZD1222 COVID-19 vaccine. This table comes from immunoSEQ multiplex PCR, and its TCRdb copy is limited to in-frame clones, with some not included. The sample shows around 85,000 clones, about 86% of them seen only once. The sequencing here drew on peripheral blood, taken on day 0 of AZD1222 vaccination. The source is an adult in good health. Each CDR3 is given with its conserved first and last residue. A D gene is named only where the DNA matches it firmly. Expanded clones are given a class, and other clones once, few, many or no size at all.

TRBJ1-4	TRBV29-1	once	NA	CSVVGRATNEKLFF	TGCAGCGTTGTGGGCAGGGCGACTAATGAAAAACTGTTTTTT
TRBJ2-3	TRBV6-5	once	NA	CASSYSGTQYF	TGTGCCAGCAGTTACTCTGGTACGCAGTATTTT
TRBJ2-6	TRBV2	NA	NA	CASIYSGSGANVLTF	TGTGCCAGCATCTATTCAGGCTCTGGGGCCAACGTCCTGACTTTC
TRBJ2-2	TRBV19	NA	NA	CASRWGLGPSSGELFF	TGTGCCAGTAGATGGGGGTTAGGACCGAGCAGCGGGGAGCTGTTTTTT
TRBJ1-6	TRBV18	NA	NA	CASSPDSGNSPLHF	TGTGCCAGCTCACCAGACTCAGGGAATTCACCCCTCCACTTT
TRBJ2-7	TRBV29-1	NA	NA	CSVGRVIHEQYF	TGCAGCGTGGGTAGGGTAATCCACGAGCAGTACTTC
TRBJ2-2	TRBV6-5	NA	NA	CASKRGGELFF	TGTGCCAGCAAACGGGGCGGGGAGCTGTTTTTT
TRBJ1-6	TRBV11-2	NA	NA	CASSHGQSNSPLHF	TGTGCCAGCAGCCACGGACAGAGCAATTCACCCCTCCACTTT
TRBJ2-3	TRBV5-5	NA	NA	CASSLAGRPDTQYF	TGTGCCAGCAGCTTGGCGGGGCGGCCAGATACGCAGTATTTT
TRBJ1-2	TRBV4-1	NA	NA	CASSQVGAAGYTF	TGCGCCAGCAGCCAAGTGGGAGCGGCCGGCTACACCTTC
TRBJ2-1	TRBV7-7	medium-sized	NA	CASSLAVDRGFGYNEQFF	TGTGCTAGCAGCTTAGCAGTGGACCGGGGTTTTGGCTACAATGAGCAGTTCTTC
TRBJ1-4	TRBV3-1/TRBV3-2	once	TRBD1	CASSRFVPGQGRGEKLFF	TGTGCCAGCAGCCGCTTCGTCCCGGGACAGGGACGGGGTGAAAAACTGTTTTTT
TRBJ1-1	TRBV4-2	NA	NA	CASSQEPAQGTEAFF	TGTGCCAGCAGCCAAGAGCCAGCCCAGGGCACTGAAGCTTTCTTT
TRBJ2-3	TRBV18	NA	NA	CASSYNSGIGPDTQYF	TGTGCCAGCTCATACAACAGCGGCATCGGACCAGATACGCAGTATTTT
TRBJ1-1	TRBV19	NA	NA	CASSWLGASEAFF	TGTGCCAGTAGTTGGTTGGGGGCTTCTGAAGCTTTCTTT